The 26 T cell receptor beta chains below all came from one sample that was sequenced in a study of early T cells in non-severe SARS-CoV-2 infection. A single record per CDR3 protein comes from TCRdb applying MiXCR to the 5' RACE reads. The repertoire consists of more than 95,000 distinct CDR3 sequences, with approximately 11% occurring once and the leading ten covering around 4.7%. This material consisted of whole blood, taken at baseline. These receptors came from an adult who was a healthcare worker with PCR-confirmed SARS-CoV-2 infection or an uninfected control (not recorded which).

CDR3 protein: CAISELNPGQSTDTQYF. The CDR3, as DNA: TGTGCCATCAGTGAGTTGAACCCGGGACAGAGCACAGATACGCAGTATTTT. This chain links TRBV10-3 with TRBJ2-3, with TRBD1 identical over 7 bases. Germline V lookup: CDR1 ENHRY, CDR2 SYGVKD. The CDR3 contains 17 residues. V shed 1 base, J shed 0 bases, and the junction held 7 bases outside the gene matches.

This clonotype was seen only a few times. This rearrangement joins TRBV7-2 to TRBJ1-4, with D perhaps TRBD1 (6 bases). Per the germline V gene, CDR1 is SGHTA and CDR2 is FQGNSA. The V end was cut by 3 bases, the J end by 7 bases, with 15 bases between. The length of the CDR3 is 15 residues. Written as DNA, the CDR3 is TGTGCCAGCAGCTTGGGGGCAGGGCTTGGTGAAAAACTGTTTTTT. Its protein product is CASSLGAGLGEKLFF.

This clonotype was counted ten times or more. The V and J genes are TRBV12-3 or TRBV12-4 and TRBJ1-2; TRBD1 aligns across 10 bases. This CDR3 spans 16 amino acids. The ends lost 6 bases at V and 4 bases at J; junction bases unmatched: 11. The CDR3: CASSLGAGQGSYGYTF. The DNA for the CDR3 is TGTGCCAGCAGCCTAGGCGCGGGACAGGGGAGCTATGGCTACACCTTC.

This clonotype was recorded many times. The rearrangement joins TRBV5-4 to TRBJ2-3; maybe TRBD2 (5 bases). Germline assignment: CDR1 SGHNT and CDR2 YYREEE (reference sequence). V shed 1 base and J shed 3 bases, with 9 bases lying between them. This CDR3 has 14 residues. This CDR3 reads CASSLKAETDTQYF. In nucleotides, the CDR3 is TGTGCCAGCAGCTTGAAAGCGGAGACAGATACGCAGTATTTT.

The chain couples TRBV24-1 to TRBJ2-3; no definite D call. CDR3 length: 13 residues. Germline assignment: CDR1 KGHDR and CDR2 SFDVKD. V was shortened by 4 bases and J by 6 bases, with 10 bases between the two germline ends. The DNA for the CDR3 is TGTGCCACCAGTGACGGGTATAAGGATACGCAGTATTTT. Encoded protein: CATSDGYKDTQYF.

The V gene is TRBV29-1, the J gene TRBJ2-1, with 7 bases fitting TRBD2. J lost 8 bases, V lost 6 bases, and 10 bases had no gene match. The CDR3 extends over 13 amino acids. Germline V lookup: CDR1 SQVTM, CDR2 ANQGSEA. The CDR3 DNA reads as TGCAGCGTCGCCGGGCGGGGGATCGATGAGCAGTTCTTC. Encoded protein: CSVAGRGIDEQFF.

This clonotype has only a few counts. This chain uses TRBV6-2 or TRBV6-3 with TRBJ2-5; D remains unclear. From germline, CDR1 is MNHEY and CDR2 SVGEGT. This CDR3 contains 10 residues. V shed 8 bases and J shed 5 bases, with 6 bases lying between them. The CDR3 region has the DNA TGTGCCAGCGCCGCGGAGACCCAGTACTTC. It translates to CASAAETQYF.

In regard to this clonotype: A much bigger clone sits one base away, suggesting this may be a read error. The chain has TRBV2 and TRBJ1-4; 7 nucleotides align to TRBD1. This CDR3 comprises 15 residues. Germline V gives CDR1 SNHLY, CDR2 FYNNEI. CDR3 nucleotides: TGTGCCAGCAGTCTTCTAGGGGGCACTAATGGAAAACTGTTTTTT. Translation: CASSLLGGTNGKLFF.

The chain combines TRBV9 with TRBJ2-7; the match to TRBD2 covers 8 bases. This CDR3 spans 14 amino acids. The V gene's germline CDR1 is SGDLS and CDR2 YYNGEE. V lost 0 bases, J lost 5 bases, and 4 bases stayed unmatched. CDR3 loop: CASSVEAGVNEQYF. The CDR3 region has the DNA TGTGCCAGCAGCGTAGAAGCGGGAGTCAACGAGCAGTACTTC.

This clonotype was seen at least ten times. The CDR3 DNA sequence: TGTGCCAGCAGCTCCGACCGAAACACCGGGGAGCTGTTTTTT. It translates to CASSSDRNTGELFF. V gene TRBV7-3 combines with J gene TRBJ2-2; no firm D call. The CDR3 loop spans 14 amino acids. CDR1 and CDR2 (germline): SGHTA, FQGTGA. Trimming shortened V by 4 bases and J by 2 bases, and 8 bases separated the two germline ends.

This clonotype was found many times. V usage is TRBV20-1 and J usage is TRBJ2-7; TRBD2 aligns across 11 bases. Germline CDR1 and CDR2: DFQATT and SNEGSKA (reference sequence). The CDR3 has 15 residues. The trim removed 5 bases at V and 5 bases at J, leaving 11 bases unmatched. CDR3 sequence (DNA): TGCAGTGCTGTTCATCTAGCGGGGGGCGGCGACGAGCAGTACTTC. Its translation: CSAVHLAGGGDEQYF.

The rearrangement uses TRBV7-6 and TRBJ1-1; D not certain. Trimming left V 5 bases short and J 1 base short, with 8 bases between. The germline V gene has CDR1 SGHVS and CDR2 FNYEAQ. This CDR3 spans 13 amino acids. CDR3: CASSQDSNTEAFF. CDR3 in DNA: TGTGCCAGCAGCCAAGATTCGAACACTGAAGCTTTCTTT.

Concerning this clonotype: A much larger clone lies one base from this, so it may be a read error. This rearrangement joins TRBV7-2 to TRBJ2-1, with 7 bases identical to TRBD1. CDR3 length equals 14 residues. Germline V gene lookup returns CDR1 SGHTA and CDR2 FQGNSA. The V gene end was trimmed by 3 bases and the J gene end by 8 bases; junction bases not matched to a gene: 7. CDR3 sequence (DNA): TGTGCCAGCAGCTTCCCGACAGGGTCCTATGAGCAGTTCTTC. Translating it yields CASSFPTGSYEQFF.

In its sample, this clonotype was seen many times. The rearrangement joins TRBV6-1 to TRBJ1-5; D gene uncertain. Germline values: CDR1 MNHNS, CDR2 SASEGT. This CDR3 is 15 amino acids long. V was pared by 4 bases and J by 1 base, with 11 bases between. The chain's CDR3 is CASSVTSVSNQPQHF. CDR3 coding DNA: TGTGCCAGCAGTGTTACATCGGTAAGCAATCAGCCCCAGCATTTT.

The chain joins TRBV19 to TRBJ2-3, with 13 nucleotides matching TRBD2. CDR3 length: 14 amino acids. Germline V gene data show CDR1 as LNHDA and CDR2 as SQIVND (reference sequence). J was trimmed by 1 base and V by 8 bases; bases with no gene match: 0. The CDR3 bases are TGTGCCAGTGGGACTAGCGGGGGCACAGATACGCAGTATTTT. Residues: CASGTSGGTDTQYF.

This clonotype showed up many times. The chain couples TRBV19 to TRBJ2-7; 9 bases are a match to TRBD1. Trimming removed 10 bases from V and 5 bases from J; junction bases left unmatched: 9. The V gene's germline CDR1 is LNHDA and CDR2 SQIVND (reference sequence). The CDR3 contains 13 residues. CDR3 coding DNA: TGTGCCACCAGCAACAGGGGGCGGAACGAGCAGTACTTC. This encodes CATSNRGRNEQYF.

In this sample, this clonotype turned up a few times. V is TRBV27 and J is TRBJ2-1, with D possibly TRBD2 on 5 matching bases. This CDR3 spans 14 amino acids. Looked up from germline, CDR1 is MNHEY and CDR2 is SMNVEV (reference sequence). The V end lost 4 bases, the J end lost 5 bases, and 12 bases lay between the germline ends. The CDR3 here is CASSSTKADNEQFF. The CDR3 DNA reads TGTGCCAGCAGTTCCACGAAAGCGGACAATGAGCAGTTCTTC.

This clonotype was recorded many times. This chain joins TRBV11-3 and TRBJ2-1; D assignment may be TRBD1 or TRBD2 (5 bases each). Germline V gene sequence: CDR1 SGHNT, CDR2 YENEEA. The CDR3 contains 14 residues. V dropped 5 bases and J dropped 8 bases, with 16 bases sitting between them. CDR3: CASSGGSLGDEQFF. CDR3 sequence (DNA): TGTGCCAGCAGCGGGGGATCCCTGGGCGATGAGCAGTTCTTC.

This clonotype was found a few times. The rearrangement uses TRBV25-1 and TRBJ2-7, with D uncertain. CDR3 length: 13 amino acids. Germline V gene sequence: CDR1 MGHDK, CDR2 SYGVNS. The ends were cut back, 2 bases at V and 3 bases at J, with 8 bases in the middle. Here the CDR3 reads CASSEPAHYEQYF. Written as DNA, the CDR3 is TGTGCCAGCAGTGAACCGGCTCACTACGAGCAGTACTTC.

The rearrangement uses TRBV5-1 and TRBJ1-2; D call uncertain. This CDR3 has 14 residues. The V end was cut by 4 bases, the J end by 4 bases, with 14 bases between. Germline CDR1 and CDR2: SGHRS and YFSETQ. CDR3 residues: CASSPLGEPYGYTF. Here the CDR3 DNA reads TGCGCCAGCAGCCCACTTGGGGAACCCTATGGCTACACCTTC. Filled out from reference TRBV5-1 and TRBJ1-2, the complete variable domain reads KAGVTQTPRYLIKTRGQQVTLSCSPISGHRSVSWYQQTPGQGLQFLFEYFSETQRNKGNFPGRFSGRQFSNSRSEMNVSTLELGDSALYLCASSPLGEPYGYTFGSGTRLTVV.

This clonotype was recorded a few times. The rearrangement uses TRBV15 and TRBJ2-1, with 7 bases lining up with TRBD2. This CDR3 has 15 residues. J lost 8 bases, V lost 5 bases, and 12 bases had no gene match. Germline assignment: CDR1 LNHNV and CDR2 YYDKDF (reference sequence). The CDR3 region has the DNA TGTGCCACCAGCCCCCCGGCTGGCGGGGGAGATGAGCAGTTCTTC. It codes for CATSPPAGGGDEQFF.

The chain couples TRBV7-3 to TRBJ2-2; D uncertain. The CDR3 contains 14 residues. V gave up 4 bases and J gave up 2 bases, with 8 bases separating them. Looked up from germline, CDR1 is SGHTA and CDR2 is FQGTGA. CDR3 protein: CASSSTTNTGELFF. In nucleotides, the CDR3 is TGTGCCAGCAGCTCAACTACCAACACCGGGGAGCTGTTTTTT.

The V call is TRBV30, the J call TRBJ2-1; 8 positions match TRBD1. The CDR3 runs to 13 residues. CDR1 GTSNPN and CDR2 SVGIG come from the germline V gene (reference sequence). Unmatched junction bases numbered 11, after V lost 7 bases and J lost 9 bases. The DNA for the CDR3 is TGTGCCTTATCCGGGACAGGCCGACCTGAGCAGTTCTTC. It codes for CALSGTGRPEQFF. The full variable domain, rest sourced from reference TRBV30 and TRBJ2-1, is SQTIHQWPATLVQPVGSPLSLECTVEGTSNPNLYWYRQAAGRGLQLLFYSVGIGQISSEVPQNLSASRPQDRQFILSSKKLLLSDSGFYLCALSGTGRPEQFFGPGTRLTVL.

This clonotype was counted ten times or more. The chain combines TRBV19 with TRBJ2-2; the D gene is possibly TRBD2 (5 bases). Germline V CDR1 and CDR2: LNHDA, SQIVND (reference sequence). V dropped 1 base and J dropped 6 bases, with 6 bases sitting between them. The CDR3 loop spans 13 amino acids. The CDR3 DNA reads TGTGCCAGTAGTATAGGAGCGGCCGGGGAGCTGTTTTTT. It encodes CASSIGAAGELFF. The complete variable domain, with remaining parts taken from reference TRBV19 and TRBJ2-2, reads DGGITQSPKYLFRKEGQNVTLSCEQNLNHDAMYWYRQDPGQGLRLIYYSQIVNDFQKGDIAEGYSVSREKKESFPLTVTSAQKNPTAFYLCASSIGAAGELFFGEGSRLTVL.

There are many counts of this clonotype. The chain has TRBV4-1 and TRBJ2-3; 14 nucleotides agree with TRBD2. Germline-derived CDR1 and CDR2 are MGHRA and YSYEKL. V lost 0 bases, J lost 5 bases, and 4 bases stayed unmatched. This CDR3 comprises 17 residues. CDR3 coding DNA: TGCGCCAGCAGCCAAGAAGGGGGACTAGCGGGGGAAGATACGCAGTATTTT. Translation gives CASSQEGGLAGEDTQYF.

A few counts support this clonotype. The rearrangement uses TRBV2 and TRBJ2-2, with 11 bases aligning to TRBD2. Germline CDR1 reads SNHLY; CDR2 reads FYNNEI. V was clipped by 6 bases and J by 6 bases; unmatched bases: 3. The CDR3 sequence is 14 residues long. The CDR3: CASRLAGGAGELFF. The CDR3, as DNA: TGTGCCAGCAGATTAGCGGGAGGGGCCGGGGAGCTGTTTTTT.